Listed below are T cell receptor beta chains from one sample, sequenced in a study of shared clonotypes between healthy human individuals. Some clones are missing from TCRdb's copy, which holds only in-frame ones; the method was immunoSEQ multiplex PCR. The sample yields some 2.4 million clones, approximately 93% seen once. The sequencing input was naive CD4+ T cells from PBMCs. These receptors originate from a man aged 18 to 29 in good health. Some clones in this sample may be carry-over from other donors' samples. The CDR3 runs from the conserved cysteine through the conserved F or W. Each record gives: D gene, V gene, CDR3 length, J gene, CDR3 protein. A D gene is named only where the DNA matches it firmly.

>TRBD1|TRBV28|17|TRBJ1-1
CASSSGRTGSGNTEAFF
>.|TRBV7-9|14|TRBJ1-6
CASSLAPMGSPLHF
>TRBD2|TRBV5-1|15|TRBJ2-1
CASSFGLAGSGEQFF
>.|TRBV29-1|13|TRBJ2-7
CSVARGLSYEQYF
>.|TRBV9|13|TRBJ2-1
CASSPKARDEQFF
>.|TRBV6-5|14|TRBJ2-6
CASTMVAGANVLTF
>TRBD2|TRBV27|17|TRBJ2-3
CASSSPSSGKITDTQYF
>.|TRBV15|13|TRBJ2-7
CATEGGTPYEQYF
>.|TRBV18|13|TRBJ2-7
CASSLGRASEQYF
>TRBD1|TRBV18|14|TRBJ2-1
CASSPGQGVYEQFF
>.|TRBV6-1|15|TRBJ1-4
CASSEVRATNEKLFF
>TRBD1|TRBV19|14|TRBJ1-1
CASISRDRENEAFF
>TRBD2|TRBV5-3|19|TRBJ2-1
CARSTTGGYTTGSYNEQFF
>.|TRBV15|13|TRBJ2-1
CATSRGPNNEQFF
>.|TRBV9|12|TRBJ2-3
CASNSRGDTQYF
>.|TRBV28|13|TRBJ2-7
CASSLDSTYEQYF
>.|TRBV11-2|13|TRBJ2-3
CASSFGRTDTQYF